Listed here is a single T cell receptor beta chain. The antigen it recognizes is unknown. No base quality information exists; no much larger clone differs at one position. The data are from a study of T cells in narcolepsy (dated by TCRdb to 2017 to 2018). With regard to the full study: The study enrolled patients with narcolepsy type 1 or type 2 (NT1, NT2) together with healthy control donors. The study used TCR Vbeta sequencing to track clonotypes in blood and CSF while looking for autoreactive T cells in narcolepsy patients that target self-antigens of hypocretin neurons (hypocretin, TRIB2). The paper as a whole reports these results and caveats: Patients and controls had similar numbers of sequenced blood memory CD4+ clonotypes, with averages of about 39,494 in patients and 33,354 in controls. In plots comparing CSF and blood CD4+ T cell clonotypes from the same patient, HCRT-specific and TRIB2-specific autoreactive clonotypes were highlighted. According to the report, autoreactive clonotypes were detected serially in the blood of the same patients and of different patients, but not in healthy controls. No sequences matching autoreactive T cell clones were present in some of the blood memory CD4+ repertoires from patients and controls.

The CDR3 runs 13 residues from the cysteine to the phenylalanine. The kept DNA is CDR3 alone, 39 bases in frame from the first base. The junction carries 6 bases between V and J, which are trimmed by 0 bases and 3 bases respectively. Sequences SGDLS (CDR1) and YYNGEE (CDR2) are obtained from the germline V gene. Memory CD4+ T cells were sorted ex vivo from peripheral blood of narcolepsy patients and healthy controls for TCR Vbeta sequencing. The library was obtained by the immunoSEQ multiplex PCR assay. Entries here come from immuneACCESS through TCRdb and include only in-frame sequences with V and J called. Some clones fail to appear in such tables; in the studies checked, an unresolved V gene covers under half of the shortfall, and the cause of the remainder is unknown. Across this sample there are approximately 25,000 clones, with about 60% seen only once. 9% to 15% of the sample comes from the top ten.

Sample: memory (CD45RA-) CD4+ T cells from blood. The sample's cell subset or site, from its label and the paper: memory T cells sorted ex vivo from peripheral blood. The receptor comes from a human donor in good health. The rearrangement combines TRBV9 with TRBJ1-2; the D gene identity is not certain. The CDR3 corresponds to CASSVGGDYGYTF. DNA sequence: TGTGCCAGCAGCGTAGGGGGTGACTATGGCTACACCTTC.